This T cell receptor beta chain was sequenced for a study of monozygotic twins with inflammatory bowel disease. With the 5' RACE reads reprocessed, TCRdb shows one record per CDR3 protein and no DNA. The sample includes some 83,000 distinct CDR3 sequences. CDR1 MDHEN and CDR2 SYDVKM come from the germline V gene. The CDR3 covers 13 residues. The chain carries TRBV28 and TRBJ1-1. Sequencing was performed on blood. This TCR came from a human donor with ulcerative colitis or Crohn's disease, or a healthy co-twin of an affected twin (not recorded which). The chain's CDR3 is CASSFNVVAEAFF.